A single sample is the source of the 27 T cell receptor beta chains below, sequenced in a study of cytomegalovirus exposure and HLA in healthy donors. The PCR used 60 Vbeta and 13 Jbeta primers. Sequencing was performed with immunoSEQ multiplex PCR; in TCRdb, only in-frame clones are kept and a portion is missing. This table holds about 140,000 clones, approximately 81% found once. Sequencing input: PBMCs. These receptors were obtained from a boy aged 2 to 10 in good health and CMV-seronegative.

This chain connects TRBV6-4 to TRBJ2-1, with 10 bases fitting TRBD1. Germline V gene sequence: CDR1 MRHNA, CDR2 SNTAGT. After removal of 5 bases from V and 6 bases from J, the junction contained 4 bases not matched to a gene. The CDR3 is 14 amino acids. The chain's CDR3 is CASSPGTGVNEQFF. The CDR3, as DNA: TGTGCCAGCAGTCCCGGGACAGGGGTCAATGAGCAGTTCTTC.

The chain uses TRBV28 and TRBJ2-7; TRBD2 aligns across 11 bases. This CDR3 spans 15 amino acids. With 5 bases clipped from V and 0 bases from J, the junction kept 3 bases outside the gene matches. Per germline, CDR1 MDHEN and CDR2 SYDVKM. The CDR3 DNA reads TGTGCCAGCAGTAATGGACTAGCGGGCTCCTACGAGCAGTACTTC. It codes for CASSNGLAGSYEQYF.

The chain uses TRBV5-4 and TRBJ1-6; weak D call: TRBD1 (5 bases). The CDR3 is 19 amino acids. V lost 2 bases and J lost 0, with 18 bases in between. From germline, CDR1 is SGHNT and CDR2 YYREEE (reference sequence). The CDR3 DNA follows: TGTGCCAGCAGCTTTGGTCACGTCTGGGGCGTCTCCTATAATTCACCCCTCCACTTT. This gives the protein CASSFGHVWGVSYNSPLHF.

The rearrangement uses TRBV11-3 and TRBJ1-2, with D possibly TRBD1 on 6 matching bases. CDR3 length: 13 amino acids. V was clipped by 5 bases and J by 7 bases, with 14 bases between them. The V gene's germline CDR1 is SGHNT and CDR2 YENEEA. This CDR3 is CASSLASGAGYTF. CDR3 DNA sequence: TGTGCCAGCAGCCTAGCGTCAGGGGCTGGCTACACCTTC.

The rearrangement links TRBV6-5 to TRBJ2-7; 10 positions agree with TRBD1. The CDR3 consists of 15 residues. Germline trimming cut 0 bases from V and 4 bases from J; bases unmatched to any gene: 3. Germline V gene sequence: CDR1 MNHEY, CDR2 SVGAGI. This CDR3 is CASSYSDRGLYEQYF. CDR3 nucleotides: TGTGCCAGCAGTTACTCAGACAGGGGGCTATACGAGCAGTACTTC.

The CDR3 here is CASSWFGRQETQYF. CDR3 coding DNA: TGTGCCAGCAGTTGGTTCGGGAGGCAAGAGACCCAGTACTTC. The chain has TRBV6-5 and TRBJ2-5, with TRBD2 matching 7 bases. V trimming: 4 bases; J trimming: 2 bases; junction bases outside the gene matches: 4. CDR3 length equals 14 residues. CDR1 and CDR2 (germline): MNHEY, SVGAGI.

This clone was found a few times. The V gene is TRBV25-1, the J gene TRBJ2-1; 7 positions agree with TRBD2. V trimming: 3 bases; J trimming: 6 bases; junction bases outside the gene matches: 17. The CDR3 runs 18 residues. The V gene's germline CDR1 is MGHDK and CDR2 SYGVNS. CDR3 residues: CASSDPPDPGLVFNEQFF. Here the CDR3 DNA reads TGTGCCAGCAGTGACCCCCCGGACCCTGGACTAGTTTTCAATGAGCAGTTCTTC.

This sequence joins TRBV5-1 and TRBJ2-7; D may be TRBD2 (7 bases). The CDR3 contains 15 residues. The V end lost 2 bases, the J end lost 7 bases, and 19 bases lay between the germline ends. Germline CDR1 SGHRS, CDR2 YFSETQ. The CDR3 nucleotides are TGCGCCAGCAGCTTCGAGGGCGGGGGCCAGGAAGAGCAGTACTTC. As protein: CASSFEGGGQEEQYF. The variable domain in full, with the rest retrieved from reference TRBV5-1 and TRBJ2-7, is KAGVTQTPRYLIKTRGQQVTLSCSPISGHRSVSWYQQTPGQGLQFLFEYFSETQRNKGNFPGRFSGRQFSNSRSEMNVSTLELGDSALYLCASSFEGGGQEEQYFGPGTRLTVT.

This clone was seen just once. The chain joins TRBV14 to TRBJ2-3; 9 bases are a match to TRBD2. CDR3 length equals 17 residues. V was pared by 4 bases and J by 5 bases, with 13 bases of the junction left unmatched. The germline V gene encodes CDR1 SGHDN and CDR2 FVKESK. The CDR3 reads CASSRDIRGGAEDTQYF. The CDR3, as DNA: TGTGCCAGCAGCCGTGATATACGCGGGGGGGCAGAAGATACGCAGTATTTT. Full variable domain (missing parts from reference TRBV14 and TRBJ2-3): EAGVTQFPSHSVIEKGQTVTLRCDPISGHDNLYWYRRVMGKEIKFLLHFVKESKQDESGMPNNRFLAERTGGTYSTLKVQPAELEDSGVYFCASSRDIRGGAEDTQYFGPGTRLTVL.

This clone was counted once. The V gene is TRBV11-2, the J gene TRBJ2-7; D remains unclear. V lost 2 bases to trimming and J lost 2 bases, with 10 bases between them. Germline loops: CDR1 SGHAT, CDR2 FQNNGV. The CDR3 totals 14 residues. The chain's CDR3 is CASSLSPQPYEQYF. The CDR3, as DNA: TGTGCCAGCAGCTTATCCCCACAGCCCTACGAGCAGTACTTC.

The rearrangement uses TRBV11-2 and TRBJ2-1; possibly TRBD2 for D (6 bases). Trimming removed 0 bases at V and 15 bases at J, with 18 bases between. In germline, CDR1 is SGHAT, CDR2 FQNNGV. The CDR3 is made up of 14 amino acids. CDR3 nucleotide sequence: TGTGCCAGCAGCTTAGATTCCAGCGGCGGGGCGCCGTTCTTC. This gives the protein CASSLDSSGGAPFF.

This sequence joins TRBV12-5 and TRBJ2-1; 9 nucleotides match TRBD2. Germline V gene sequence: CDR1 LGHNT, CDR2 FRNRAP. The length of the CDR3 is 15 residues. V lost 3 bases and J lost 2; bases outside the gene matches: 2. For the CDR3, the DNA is TGTGCTAGTGGTTTCCTAGCGGGACCCTACAATGAGCAGTTCTTC. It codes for CASGFLAGPYNEQFF.

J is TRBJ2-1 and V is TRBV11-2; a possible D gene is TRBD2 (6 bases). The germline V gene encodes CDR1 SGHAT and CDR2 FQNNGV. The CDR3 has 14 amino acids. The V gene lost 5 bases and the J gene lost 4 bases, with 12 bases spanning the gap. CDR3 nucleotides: TGTGCCAGCAGCCCTGGGGGGTTATACAATGAGCAGTTCTTC. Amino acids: CASSPGGLYNEQFF.

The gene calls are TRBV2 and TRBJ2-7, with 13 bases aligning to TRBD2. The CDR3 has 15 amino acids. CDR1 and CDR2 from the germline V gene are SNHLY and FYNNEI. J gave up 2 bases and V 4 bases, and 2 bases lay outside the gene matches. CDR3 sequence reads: CASSAGTSGTYEQYF. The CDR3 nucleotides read TGTGCCAGCAGTGCAGGGACTAGCGGGACCTACGAGCAGTACTTC.

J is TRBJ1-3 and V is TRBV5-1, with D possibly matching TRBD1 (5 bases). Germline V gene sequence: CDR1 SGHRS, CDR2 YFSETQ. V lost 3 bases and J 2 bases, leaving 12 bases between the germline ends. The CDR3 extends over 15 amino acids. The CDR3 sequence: CASSSGGVTGNTIYF. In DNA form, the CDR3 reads TGCGCCAGCAGCTCGGGGGGGGTTACTGGAAACACCATATATTTT.

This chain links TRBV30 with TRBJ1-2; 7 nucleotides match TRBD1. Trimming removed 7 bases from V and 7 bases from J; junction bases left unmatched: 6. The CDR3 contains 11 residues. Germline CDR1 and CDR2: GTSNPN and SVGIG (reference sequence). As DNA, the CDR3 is TGTGCCTCTGACAGGGTTTCTGGCTACACCTTC. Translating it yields CASDRVSGYTF.

CDR3 bases: TGTGCCAGCAGCTTACGAGCCGGGACTAGCGGGGGGCGTATCACTAGCACAGATACGCAGTATTTT. Protein product: CASSLRAGTSGGRITSTDTQYF. This rearrangement joins TRBV7-3 to TRBJ2-3, with 15 positions matching TRBD2. The CDR3 runs 22 residues. Per the germline V gene, CDR1 is SGHTA and CDR2 is FQGTGA. The V and J ends lost 2 bases and 0 bases, in that order; junction bases with no gene match: 15.

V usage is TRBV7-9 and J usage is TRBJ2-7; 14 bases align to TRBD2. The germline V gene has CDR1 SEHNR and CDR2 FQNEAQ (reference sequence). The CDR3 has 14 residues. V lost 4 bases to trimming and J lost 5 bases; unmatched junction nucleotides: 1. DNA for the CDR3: TGTGCCAGCAGCTCGGGACTAGCGGGAGACGAGCAGTACTTC. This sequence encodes CASSSGLAGDEQYF.

The CDR3 DNA is TGCGCCAGCAGTTCTTCAGGGGGCAATCAGCCCCAGCATTTT. Translating gives CASSSSGGNQPQHF. The chain employs TRBV5-1 and TRBJ1-5; weak D call: TRBD1 (6 bases). CDR3 size: 14 residues. Germline values: CDR1 SGHRS, CDR2 YFSETQ. V lost 5 bases, J lost 2 bases, and 11 bases lay in between.

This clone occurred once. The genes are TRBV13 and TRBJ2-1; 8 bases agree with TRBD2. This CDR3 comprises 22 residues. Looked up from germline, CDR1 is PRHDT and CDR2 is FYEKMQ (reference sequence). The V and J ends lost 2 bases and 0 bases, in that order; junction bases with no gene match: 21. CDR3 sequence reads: CASSLSASLRLAGRGSYNEQFF. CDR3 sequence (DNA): TGTGCCAGCAGCTTATCGGCTAGTCTTCGGCTAGCGGGTCGCGGCTCCTACAATGAGCAGTTCTTC.

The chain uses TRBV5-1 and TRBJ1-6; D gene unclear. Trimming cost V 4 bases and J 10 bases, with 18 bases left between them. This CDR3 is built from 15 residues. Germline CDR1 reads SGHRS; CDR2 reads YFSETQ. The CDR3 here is CASSLGIELRSPLHF. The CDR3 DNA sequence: TGCGCCAGCAGCCTCGGGATTGAGTTGCGCTCACCCCTCCACTTT.

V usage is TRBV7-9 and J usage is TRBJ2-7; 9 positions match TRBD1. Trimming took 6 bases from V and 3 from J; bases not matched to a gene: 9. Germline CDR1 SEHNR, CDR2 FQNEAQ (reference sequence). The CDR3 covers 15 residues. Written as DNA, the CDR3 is TGTGCCAGCAGTTCACCCGGGACAGGGCTCTACGAGCAGTACTTC. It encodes CASSSPGTGLYEQYF. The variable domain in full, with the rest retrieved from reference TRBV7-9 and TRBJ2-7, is DTGVSQNPRHKITKRGQNVTFRCDPISEHNRLYWYRQTLGQGPEFLTYFQNEAQLEKSRLLSDRFSAERPKGSFSTLEIQRTEQGDSAMYLCASSSPGTGLYEQYFGPGTRLTVT.

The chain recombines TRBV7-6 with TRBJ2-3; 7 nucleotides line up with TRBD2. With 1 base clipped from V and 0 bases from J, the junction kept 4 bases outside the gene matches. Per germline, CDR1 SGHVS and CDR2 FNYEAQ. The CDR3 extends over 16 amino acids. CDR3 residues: CASSLGWRGSTDTQYF. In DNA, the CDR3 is TGTGCCAGCAGCTTAGGCTGGCGGGGGAGCACAGATACGCAGTATTTT.

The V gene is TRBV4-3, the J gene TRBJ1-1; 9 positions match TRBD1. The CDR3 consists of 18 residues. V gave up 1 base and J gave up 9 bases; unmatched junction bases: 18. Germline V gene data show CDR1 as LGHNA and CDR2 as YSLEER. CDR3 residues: CASSQVRKRDREYEKAFF. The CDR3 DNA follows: TGCGCCAGCAGCCAAGTTCGCAAAAGGGACAGGGAATATGAGAAAGCTTTCTTT.

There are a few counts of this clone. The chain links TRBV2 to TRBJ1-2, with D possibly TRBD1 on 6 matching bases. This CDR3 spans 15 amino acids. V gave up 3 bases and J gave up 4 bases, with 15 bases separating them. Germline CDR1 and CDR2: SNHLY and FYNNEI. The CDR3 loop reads CASSEDSQTFYGYTF. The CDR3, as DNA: TGTGCCAGCAGTGAGGACAGTCAAACCTTCTATGGCTACACCTTC.

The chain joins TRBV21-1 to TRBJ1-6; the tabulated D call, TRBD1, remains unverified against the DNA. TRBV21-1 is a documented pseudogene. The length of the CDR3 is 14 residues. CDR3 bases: TGTGCCAGCAGAACCGGGACAGGAATTACTCCCCTCCACTTT. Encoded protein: CASRTGTGITPLHF.

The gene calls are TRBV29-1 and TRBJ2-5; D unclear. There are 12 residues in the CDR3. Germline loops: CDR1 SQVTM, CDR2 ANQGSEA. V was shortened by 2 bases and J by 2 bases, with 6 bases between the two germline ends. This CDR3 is CSVEISQETQYF. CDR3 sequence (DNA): TGCAGCGTTGAAATTAGTCAAGAGACCCAGTACTTC.